What follows are 23 T cell receptor beta chains derived from one specimen sequenced in a study of shared clonotypes between healthy human individuals. Data came from immunoSEQ multiplex PCR; TCRdb stores just in-frame clones and leaves some out. The sample includes 2 million to 2.5 million clones, 85% to 95% of them seen just once. Specimen: naive CD4+ T cells from PBMCs. Subset indicated: CD45RA+ positively selected. The receptors originated from a man aged 18 to 30 in good health. Some clones in this sample may be carry-over from other donors' samples.

This chain joins TRBV7-9 and TRBJ1-5; D remains unclear. Trimming left V 5 bases short and J 8 bases short, with 13 bases between. The CDR3 consists of 13 residues. Germline CDR1 is SEHNR and CDR2 is FQNEAQ (reference sequence). The CDR3 here is CASSPASREPQHF. Here the CDR3 DNA reads TGTGCCAGCAGCCCGGCGTCACGGGAGCCCCAGCATTTT.

About this clone itself: A read error may produce the germline difference seen at one junction end. The same CDR3 also results from other DNA sequences found in this sample. V is TRBV7-9 and J is TRBJ2-7; TRBD2 matches at 9 bases. From germline, CDR1 is SEHNR and CDR2 FQNEAQ (reference sequence). The CDR3 has 13 residues. The CDR3 is CASSLAGVDEQYF. CDR3 sequence (DNA): TGTGCCAGCAGTTTAGCGGGAGTGGACGAGCAGTACTTC.

The chain has TRBV6-6 and TRBJ1-5; D perhaps matches TRBD1 (6 bases). Trimming took off 5 bases at V and 7 bases at J, with 12 bases between the two ends. This CDR3 is built from 13 residues. The V gene's germline CDR1 is MNHNY and CDR2 SVGAGI (reference sequence). The CDR3 loop reads CASSLQGGQPQHF. CDR3 nucleotide sequence: TGTGCCAGCAGTCTACAGGGCGGGCAGCCCCAGCATTTT.

Note on this clone: Other DNA variants within this sample encode the same CDR3. The chain carries TRBV28 and TRBJ2-7; the match to TRBD2 covers 8 bases. V dropped 0 bases and J dropped 0; count of bases not matched to a gene: 4. The V gene's germline CDR1 is MDHEN and CDR2 SYDVKM. CDR3 length: 16 residues. The CDR3 DNA sequence: TGTGCCAGCAGTTTATGGGCGGGAGGCAGCTCCTACGAGCAGTACTTC. Its protein product is CASSLWAGGSSYEQYF. The complete variable domain, with remaining parts taken from reference TRBV28 and TRBJ2-7, reads DVKVTQSSRYLVKRTGEKVFLECVQDMDHENMFWYRQDPGLGLRLIYFSYDVKMKEKGDIPEGYSVSREKKERFSLILESASTNQTSMYLCASSLWAGGSSYEQYFGPGTRLTVT.

This chain joins TRBV14 and TRBJ2-1; D call uncertain. The CDR3 length is 14 residues. Germline CDR1 reads SGHDN; CDR2 reads FVKESK. Trimming left V 3 bases short and J 0 bases short, with 6 bases between. As DNA, the CDR3 is TGTGCCAGCAGCCAGATTAGCTCCTACAATGAGCAGTTCTTC. Encoded protein: CASSQISSYNEQFF.

This chain uses TRBV30 with TRBJ2-7, with D perhaps matching TRBD2 (6 bases). Per germline, CDR1 GTSNPN and CDR2 SVGIG (reference sequence). V shed 6 bases and J shed 3 bases, with 12 bases lying between them. The CDR3 spans 12 residues. CDR3 nucleotides: TGTGCCTGTGTGACTAGAATCTACGAGCAGTACTTC. It is translated as CACVTRIYEQYF.

This clone is a singleton in its sample. The rearrangement joins TRBV9 to TRBJ2-5; D call uncertain. Looked up from germline, CDR1 is SGDLS and CDR2 is YYNGEE. Between the trimmed V and J ends, which lost 3 bases and 0 bases, there was a span of 12 bases. The CDR3 runs 15 residues. The CDR3 loop reads CASSARTTYQETQYF. For the CDR3, the DNA is TGTGCCAGCAGCGCTCGGACCACCTACCAAGAGACCCAGTACTTC.

The chain carries TRBV6-6 and TRBJ2-5; D may match TRBD1 or TRBD2 (6 bases each). There are 15 residues in the CDR3. V was clipped by 8 bases and J by 5 bases, with 21 bases between them. CDR1 is MNHNY, CDR2 SVGAGI, per germline (reference sequence). CDR3 loop: CASGARWRGRETQYF. In DNA, the CDR3 is TGTGCCAGCGGAGCGCGTTGGAGGGGGAGGGAGACCCAGTACTTC.

The CDR3 loop is CASSDRSPYEQYF. CDR3 sequence (DNA): TGCGCCAGCAGTGATCGCTCTCCCTACGAGCAGTACTTC. This chain uses TRBV10-1 with TRBJ2-7; D gene unclear. The CDR3 has 13 amino acids. V was trimmed by 3 bases and J by 2 bases, leaving 8 bases between them. Germline lookup yields CDR1 WNHNN and CDR2 SYGVQD (reference sequence).

The rearrangement uses TRBV11-2 and TRBJ2-7; D remains unclear. The CDR3 loop spans 13 amino acids. In germline, CDR1 is SGHAT, CDR2 FQNNGV. Trimming removed 1 base at V and 3 bases at J, with 7 bases between. The CDR3 is CASSLARIYEQYF. CDR3 nucleotides: TGTGCCAGCAGCTTAGCTCGTATCTACGAGCAGTACTTC.

The chain uses TRBV2 and TRBJ1-1; 9 nucleotides align to TRBD1. CDR3 length equals 13 residues. After removal of 5 bases from V and 3 bases from J, the junction contained 1 base not matched to a gene. The germline gives CDR1 SNHLY, CDR2 FYNNEI. The CDR3 reads CASSWDRDTEAFF. The CDR3 region has the DNA TGTGCCAGCAGTTGGGACAGGGACACTGAAGCTTTCTTT.

J is TRBJ2-7 and V is TRBV14, with 9 bases matching TRBD2. Unmatched junction bases numbered 6, after V lost 5 bases and J lost 4 bases. CDR1 is SGHDN, CDR2 FVKESK, per germline. The CDR3 consists of 14 residues. The CDR3, as DNA: TGTGCCAGCAGCTATGCTAGCGGGATATACGAGCAGTACTTC. This sequence encodes CASSYASGIYEQYF.

The CDR3 protein is CASSLSKGLAGGSYEQYF. CDR3 coding DNA: TGTGCCAGCAGCTTATCCAAGGGACTAGCGGGGGGATCCTACGAGCAGTACTTC. The chain combines TRBV7-9 with TRBJ2-7, with TRBD2 identical over 15 bases. The CDR3 is 18 residues long. Germline CDR1 reads SEHNR; CDR2 reads FQNEAQ (reference sequence). J was trimmed by 1 base and V by 2 bases; bases with no gene match: 6.

This rearrangement joins TRBV2 to TRBJ2-7; 9 positions agree with TRBD1. Per germline, CDR1 SNHLY and CDR2 FYNNEI. This CDR3 is 15 amino acids long. J lost 2 bases, V lost 5 bases, and 7 bases had no gene match. DNA for the CDR3: TGTGCCAGCAGTCTAAGGGGACAGGGTCCCTACGAGCAGTACTTC. Translation: CASSLRGQGPYEQYF.

The V and J genes are TRBV5-6 and TRBJ1-2; D is possibly TRBD1 (6 bases). CDR3 length equals 15 residues. V lost 2 bases and J 0 bases, leaving 11 bases between the germline ends. Germline CDR1 is SGHDT and CDR2 is YYEEEE. The CDR3 loop is CASSFGQSPNYGYTF. In nucleotides, the CDR3 is TGTGCCAGCAGCTTTGGACAGAGCCCTAACTATGGCTACACCTTC.

This chain links TRBV6-4 with TRBJ2-1, with D hard to call. Germline CDR1 and CDR2: MRHNA and SNTAGT. V was cut by 6 bases and J by 2 bases, with 11 bases left in between. The CDR3 length is 14 residues. In DNA form, the CDR3 reads TGTGCCAGCAGAAAAGAAACCCCCTACAATGAGCAGTTCTTC. Translating it yields CASRKETPYNEQFF.

The rearrangement joins TRBV5-1 to TRBJ1-1, with 9 bases fitting TRBD1. The CDR3 has 16 amino acids. The junction had 9 bases not matched to a gene; V was cut back by 5 bases and J by 1 base. Germline CDR1 and CDR2: SGHRS and YFSETQ. CDR3 amino acids: CASSSRTGETNTEAFF. For the CDR3, the DNA is TGCGCCAGCAGTTCCCGGACAGGGGAGACGAACACTGAAGCTTTCTTT.

This chain links TRBV28 with TRBJ2-2, with 9 bases fitting TRBD2. CDR1 MDHEN and CDR2 SYDVKM come from the germline V gene. The CDR3 contains 18 residues. Germline trimming cut 5 bases from V and 0 bases from J; bases unmatched to any gene: 10. CDR3 loop: CASSQWGAGGANTGELFF. For the CDR3, the DNA is TGTGCCAGCAGTCAATGGGGAGCGGGAGGAGCGAACACCGGGGAGCTGTTTTTT.

This chain connects TRBV6-5 to TRBJ2-5, with a possible D match to TRBD2 (6 bases). V was clipped by 3 bases and J by 5 bases, with 13 bases between them. CDR1 is MNHEY and CDR2 is SVGAGI in the germline V gene. The CDR3 is made up of 14 amino acids. The CDR3 loop reads CASSYPGAGETQYF. The CDR3 DNA reads as TGTGCCAGCAGTTATCCGGGAGCGGGCGAGACCCAGTACTTC.

The J gene is TRBJ2-2, the V gene TRBV5-1; a possible D gene is TRBD2 (5 bases). Germline V lookup: CDR1 SGHRS, CDR2 YFSETQ. Trimming stripped 0 bases from V and 3 bases from J, with 12 bases between. The CDR3 is 16 residues long. In DNA, the CDR3 is TGCGCCAGCAGCTTGGAGGCGCGGGTGGACACCGGGGAGCTGTTTTTT. This sequence encodes CASSLEARVDTGELFF. Full variable domain (outside the CDR3, taken from reference TRBV5-1 and TRBJ2-2): KAGVTQTPRYLIKTRGQQVTLSCSPISGHRSVSWYQQTPGQGLQFLFEYFSETQRNKGNFPGRFSGRQFSNSRSEMNVSTLELGDSALYLCASSLEARVDTGELFFGEGSRLTVL.

Concerning this clone: This CDR3 is also generated by other DNA sequences in the sample. The chain joins TRBV5-6 to TRBJ2-1, with D possibly matching TRBD1 (6 bases). This CDR3 has 12 amino acids. Germline loops: CDR1 SGHDT, CDR2 YYEEEE. V was pared by 0 bases and J by 10 bases, with 8 bases between. CDR3 loop: CASSLAGTEQFF. The DNA of the CDR3 is TGTGCCAGCAGCTTGGCCGGGACAGAGCAGTTCTTC.

The chain couples TRBV29-1 to TRBJ1-2, with D perhaps matching TRBD1 (5 bases). The germline V gene encodes CDR1 SQVTM and CDR2 ANQGSEA. The CDR3 has 14 residues. V lost 6 bases, J lost 0 bases, and 14 bases lay in between. The CDR3 here is CSVTGTEANYGYTF. CDR3 sequence (DNA): TGCAGCGTAACCGGGACGGAAGCTAACTATGGCTACACCTTC.

The chain uses TRBV18 and TRBJ1-6, with a tentative D call TRBD1 (5 bases). This CDR3 comprises 14 residues. Trimming left V 2 bases short and J 8 bases short, with 10 bases between. Germline CDR1 and CDR2: KGHSH and LQKENI. CDR3 region: CASSPKQADSPLHF. In DNA, the CDR3 is TGTGCCAGCTCACCAAAACAGGCGGATTCACCCCTCCACTTT.